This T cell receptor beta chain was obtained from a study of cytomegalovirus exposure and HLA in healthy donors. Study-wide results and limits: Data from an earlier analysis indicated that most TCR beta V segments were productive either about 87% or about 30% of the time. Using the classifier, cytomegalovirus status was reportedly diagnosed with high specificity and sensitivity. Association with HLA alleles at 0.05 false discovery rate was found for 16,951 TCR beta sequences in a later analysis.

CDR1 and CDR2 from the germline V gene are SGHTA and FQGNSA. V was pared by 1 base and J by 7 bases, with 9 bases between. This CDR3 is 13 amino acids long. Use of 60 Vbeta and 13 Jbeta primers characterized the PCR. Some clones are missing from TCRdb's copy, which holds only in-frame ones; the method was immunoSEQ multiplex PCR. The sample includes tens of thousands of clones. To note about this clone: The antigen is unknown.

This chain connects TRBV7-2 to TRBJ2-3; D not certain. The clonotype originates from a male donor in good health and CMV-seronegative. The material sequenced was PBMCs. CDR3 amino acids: CASSLGQQNTQYF. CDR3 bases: TGTGCCAGCAGCTTAGGACAACAGAATACGCAGTATTTT. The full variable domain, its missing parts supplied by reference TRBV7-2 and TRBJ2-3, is GAGVSQSPSNKVTEKGKDVELRCDPISGHTALYWYRQSLGQGLEFLIYFQGNSAPDKSGLPSDRFSAERTGGSVSTLTIQRTQQEDSAVYLCASSLGQQNTQYFGPGTRLTVL.